This T cell receptor beta chain was recorded in a study of T cell responses to AZD1222 COVID-19 vaccine. Study-wide background: Second doses were pooled across both intervals (about 4 or about 12 weeks).

Produced via immunoSEQ multiplex PCR; TCRdb's table is partial and in-frame only. The sample records 110,000 to 150,000 clones, approximately 94% being singletons. Whole-study results and caveats: Of the AZD1222 recipients, only five to seven were seropositive at baseline. Targeting of unmutated variant regions was reportedly seen in nearly half of spike-specific TCRs.

Worth noting for this clone: Its specificity is not known.

Trimming took 7 bases from V and 0 from J, leaving 13 bases between them. This CDR3 is 15 amino acids long. The germline V gene has CDR1 SEHNR and CDR2 FQNEAQ (reference sequence). Sequenced material: peripheral blood, taken on day 0 of AZD1222 vaccination. The TCR originated in an adult in good health. The rearrangement joins TRBV7-9 to TRBJ2-4; D is ambiguous. The CDR3 reads CASTSPRIAKNIQYF. The CDR3 nucleotides read TGTGCCAGCACCTCTCCTCGGATAGCCAAAAACATTCAGTACTTC. Complete variable domain (other parts from reference TRBV7-9 and TRBJ2-4): DTGVSQNPRHKITKRGQNVTFRCDPISEHNRLYWYRQTLGQGPEFLTYFQNEAQLEKSRLLSDRFSAERPKGSFSTLEIQRTEQGDSAMYLCASTSPRIAKNIQYFGAGTRLSVL.